This T cell receptor (beta chain) was retrieved from a study of blood T cell repertoires in COVID-19. Study context: COVID-19 samples collected from the United States, Italy and Spain covered acute and convalescent phases. Sources were T cells, B-cell-depleted T cells, or PBMCs; the material itself was cDNA or gDNA.

As processed by the authors: Amplifying reference gene primers gave estimates of nucleated cell counts. Measured with immunoSEQ multiplex PCR; TCRdb has only the in-frame clones, and not every one. V and J calls and clone size are copied from that table; D and trimming were computed from the DNA. The data contain around 300,000 clones, just over 85% of them singletons. This sequence was found in a woman under 40 with active or convalescent COVID-19. The sequencing input was peripheral blood.

The CDR3 spells CASTDRSTDTQYF. The CDR3 bases are TGTGCCAGCACGGACAGGAGCACAGATACGCAGTATTTT. The chain recombines TRBV3-1 (or the pseudogene TRBV3-2) with TRBJ2-3, with TRBD1 identical over 7 bases. Germline loops: CDR1 LGHDT, CDR2 YNNKEL (reference sequence). The CDR3 is made up of 13 amino acids. Germline trimming cut 7 bases from V and 0 bases from J; bases unmatched to any gene: 1.